This TCR beta chain came from a study of T cell responses to AZD1222 COVID-19 vaccine. The length of the CDR3 is 16 residues. Germline CDR1 SGHTA, CDR2 FQGTGA. V shed 5 bases and J 8 bases; nucleotides not matched to a gene: 13. Produced via immunoSEQ multiplex PCR; TCRdb's table is partial and in-frame only. The sample includes approximately 110,000 clones, more than 80% of them seen just once. V usage is TRBV7-3 and J usage is TRBJ2-1; TRBD2 matches at 9 bases. The clonotype was recovered from an adult in good health. The input for sequencing was peripheral blood, taken on day 0 of AZD1222 vaccination. The CDR3 bases are TGTGCCAGCAGCCAAGGGGCGGGAGGGCCCTGGGATGAGCAGTTCTTC. Its protein is CASSQGAGGPWDEQFF.